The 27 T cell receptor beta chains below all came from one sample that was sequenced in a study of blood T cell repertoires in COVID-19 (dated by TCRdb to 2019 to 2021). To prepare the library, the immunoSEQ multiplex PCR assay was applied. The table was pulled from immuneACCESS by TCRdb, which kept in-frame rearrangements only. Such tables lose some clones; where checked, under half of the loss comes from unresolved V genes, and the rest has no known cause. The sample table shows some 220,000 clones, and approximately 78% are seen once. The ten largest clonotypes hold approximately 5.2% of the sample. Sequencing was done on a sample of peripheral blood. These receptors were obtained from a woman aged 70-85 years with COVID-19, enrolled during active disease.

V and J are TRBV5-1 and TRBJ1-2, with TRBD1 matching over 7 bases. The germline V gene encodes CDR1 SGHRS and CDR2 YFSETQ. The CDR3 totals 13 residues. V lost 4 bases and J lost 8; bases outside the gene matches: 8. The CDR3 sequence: CASSPDRAEGYTF. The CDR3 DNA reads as TGCGCCAGCAGCCCCGACAGGGCTGAAGGCTACACCTTC.

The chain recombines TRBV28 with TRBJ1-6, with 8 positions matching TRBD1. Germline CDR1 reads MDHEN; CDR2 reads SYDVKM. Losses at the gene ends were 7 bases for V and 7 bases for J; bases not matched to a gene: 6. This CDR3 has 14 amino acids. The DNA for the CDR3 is TGTGCCAGCACGAGACAGGGGCAAAATTCACCCCTCCACTTT. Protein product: CASTRQGQNSPLHF. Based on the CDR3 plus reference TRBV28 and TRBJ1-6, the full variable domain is DVKVTQSSRYLVKRTGEKVFLECVQDMDHENMFWYRQDPGLGLRLIYFSYDVKMKEKGDIPEGYSVSREKKERFSLILESASTNQTSMYLCASTRQGQNSPLHFGNGTRLTVT.

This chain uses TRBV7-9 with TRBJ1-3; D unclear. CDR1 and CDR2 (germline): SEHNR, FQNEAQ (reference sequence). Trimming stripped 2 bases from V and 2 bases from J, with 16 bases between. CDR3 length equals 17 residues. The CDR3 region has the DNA TGTGCCAGCAGCTTACATAGGACCGGGGTGGCTGGAAACACCATATATTTT. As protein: CASSLHRTGVAGNTIYF.

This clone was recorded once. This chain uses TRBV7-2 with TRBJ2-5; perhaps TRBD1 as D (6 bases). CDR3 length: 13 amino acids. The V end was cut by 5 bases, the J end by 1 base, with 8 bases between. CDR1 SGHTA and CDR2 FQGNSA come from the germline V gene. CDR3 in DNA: TGTGCCAGCAGCAGGGGGATCCAAGAGACCCAGTACTTC. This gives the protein CASSRGIQETQYF.

CDR3 nucleotides: TGTGCCACCAGTGAGGGAACTGGGACAGGGTCCTTGGAGACCCAGTACTTC. Its translation: CATSEGTGTGSLETQYF. The chain links TRBV24-1 to TRBJ2-5; 9 bases align to TRBD1. The CDR3 loop spans 17 amino acids. Germline V gene lookup returns CDR1 KGHDR and CDR2 SFDVKD. V gave up 4 bases and J gave up 5 bases; unmatched junction bases: 13.

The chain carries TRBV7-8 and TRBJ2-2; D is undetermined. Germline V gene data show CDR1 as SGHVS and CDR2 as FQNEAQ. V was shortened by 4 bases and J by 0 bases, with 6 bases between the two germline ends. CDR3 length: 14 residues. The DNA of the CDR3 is TGTGCCAGCAGCTCCACAACGAACACCGGGGAGCTGTTTTTT. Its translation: CASSSTTNTGELFF.

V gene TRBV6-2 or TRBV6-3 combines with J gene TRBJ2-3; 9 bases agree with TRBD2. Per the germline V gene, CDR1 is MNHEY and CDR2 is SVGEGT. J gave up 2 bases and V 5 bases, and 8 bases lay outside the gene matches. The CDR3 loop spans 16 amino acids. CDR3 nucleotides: TGTGCCAGCAGTCTCCCCAGCGGGAGGCTCACAGATACGCAGTATTTT. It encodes CASSLPSGRLTDTQYF.

The CDR3 reads CASSFRGSVSTDTQYF. In nucleotides, the CDR3 is TGTGCCAGCAGCTTTCGGGGTTCGGTTAGCACAGATACGCAGTATTTT. The J gene is TRBJ2-3, the V gene TRBV7-2, with D maybe TRBD2 (5 bases). Germline CDR1 is SGHTA and CDR2 is FQGNSA. The CDR3 is 16 amino acids. The V end was cut by 3 bases, the J end by 0 bases, with 13 bases between.

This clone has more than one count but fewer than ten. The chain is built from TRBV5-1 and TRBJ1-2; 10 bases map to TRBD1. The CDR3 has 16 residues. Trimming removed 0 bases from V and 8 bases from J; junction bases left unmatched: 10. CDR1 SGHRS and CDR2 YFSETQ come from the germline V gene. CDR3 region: CASSLEEGQGKEGYTF. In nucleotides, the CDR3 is TGCGCCAGCAGCTTGGAAGAGGGACAGGGGAAGGAGGGCTACACCTTC. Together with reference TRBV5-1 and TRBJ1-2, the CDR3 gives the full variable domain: KAGVTQTPRYLIKTRGQQVTLSCSPISGHRSVSWYQQTPGQGLQFLFEYFSETQRNKGNFPGRFSGRQFSNSRSEMNVSTLELGDSALYLCASSLEEGQGKEGYTFGSGTRLTVV.

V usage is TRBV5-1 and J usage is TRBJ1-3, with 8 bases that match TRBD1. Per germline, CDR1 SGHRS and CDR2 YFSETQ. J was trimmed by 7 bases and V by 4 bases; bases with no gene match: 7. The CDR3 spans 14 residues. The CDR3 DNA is TGCGCCAGCAGCCCCGGGACAGGATCTAACACCATATATTTT. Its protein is CASSPGTGSNTIYF.

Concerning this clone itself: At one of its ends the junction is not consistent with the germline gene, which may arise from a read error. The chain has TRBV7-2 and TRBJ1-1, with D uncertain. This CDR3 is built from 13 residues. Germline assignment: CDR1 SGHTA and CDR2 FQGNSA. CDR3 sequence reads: CASSIASNTEAFF. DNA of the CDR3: TGTGCCAGCAGCATAGCCAGTAACACTGAAGCTTTCTTT.

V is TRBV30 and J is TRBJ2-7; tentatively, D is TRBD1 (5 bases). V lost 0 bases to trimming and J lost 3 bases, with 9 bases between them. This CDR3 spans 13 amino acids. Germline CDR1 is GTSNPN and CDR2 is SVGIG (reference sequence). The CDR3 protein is CAWSVLGLYEQYF. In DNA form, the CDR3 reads TGTGCCTGGAGTGTACTGGGGCTCTACGAGCAGTACTTC.

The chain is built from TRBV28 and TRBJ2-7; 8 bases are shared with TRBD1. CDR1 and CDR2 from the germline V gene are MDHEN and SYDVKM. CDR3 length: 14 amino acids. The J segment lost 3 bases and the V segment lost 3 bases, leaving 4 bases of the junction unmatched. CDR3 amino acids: CASSLTGALYEQYF. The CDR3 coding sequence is TGTGCCAGCAGTTTGACAGGGGCACTCTACGAGCAGTACTTC.

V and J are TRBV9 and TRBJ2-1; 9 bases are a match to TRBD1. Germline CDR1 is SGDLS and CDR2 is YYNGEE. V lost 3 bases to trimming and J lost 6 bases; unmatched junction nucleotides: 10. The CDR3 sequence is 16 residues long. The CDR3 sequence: CASSGPGTGSSNEQFF. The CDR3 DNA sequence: TGTGCCAGCAGCGGGCCCGGGACAGGGTCGAGCAATGAGCAGTTCTTC. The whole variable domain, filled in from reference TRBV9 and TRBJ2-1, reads DSGVTQTPKHLITATGQRVTLRCSPRSGDLSVYWYQQSLDQGLQFLIQYYNGEERAKGNILERFSAQQFPDLHSELNLSSLELGDSALYFCASSGPGTGSSNEQFFGPGTRLTVL.

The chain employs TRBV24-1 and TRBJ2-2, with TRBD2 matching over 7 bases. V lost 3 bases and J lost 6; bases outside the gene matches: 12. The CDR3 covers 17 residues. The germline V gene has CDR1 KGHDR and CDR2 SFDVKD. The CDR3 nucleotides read TGTGCCACCAGTGATGCCTCCGGGACTATGAGCGCCGGGGAGCTGTTTTTT. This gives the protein CATSDASGTMSAGELFF.

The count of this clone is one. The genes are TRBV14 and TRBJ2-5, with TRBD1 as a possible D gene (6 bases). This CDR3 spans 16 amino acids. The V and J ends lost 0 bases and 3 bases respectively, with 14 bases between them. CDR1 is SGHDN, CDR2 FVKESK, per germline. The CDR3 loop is CASSQEWGQGKETQYF. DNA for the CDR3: TGTGCCAGCAGCCAAGAGTGGGGCCAGGGGAAAGAGACCCAGTACTTC.

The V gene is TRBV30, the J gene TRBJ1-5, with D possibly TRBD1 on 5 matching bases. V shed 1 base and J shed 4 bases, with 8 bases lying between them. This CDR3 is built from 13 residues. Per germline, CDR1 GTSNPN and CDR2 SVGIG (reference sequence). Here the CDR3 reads CAWSDDRNQPQHF. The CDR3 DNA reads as TGTGCCTGGAGTGACGACAGAAATCAGCCCCAGCATTTT.

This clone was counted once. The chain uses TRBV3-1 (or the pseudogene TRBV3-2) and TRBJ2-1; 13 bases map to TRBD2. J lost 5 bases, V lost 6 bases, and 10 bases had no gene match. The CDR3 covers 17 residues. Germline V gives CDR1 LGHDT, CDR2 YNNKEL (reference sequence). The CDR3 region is CASSNRPGLAGNNEQFF. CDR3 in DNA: TGTGCCAGCAGTAATCGGCCGGGACTAGCGGGAAACAATGAGCAGTTCTTC.

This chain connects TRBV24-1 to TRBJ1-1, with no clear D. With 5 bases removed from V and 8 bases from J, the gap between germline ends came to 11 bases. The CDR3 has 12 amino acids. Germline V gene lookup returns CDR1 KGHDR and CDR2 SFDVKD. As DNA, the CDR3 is TGTGCCACCAGTGGAGCGGCCTCCGAAGCTTTCTTT. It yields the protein CATSGAASEAFF.

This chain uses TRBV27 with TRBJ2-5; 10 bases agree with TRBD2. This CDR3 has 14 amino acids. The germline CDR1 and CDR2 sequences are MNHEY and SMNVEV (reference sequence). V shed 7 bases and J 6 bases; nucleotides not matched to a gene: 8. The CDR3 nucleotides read TGTGCCAGCACCCCTACGGGACTAGCGAAGACCCAGTACTTC. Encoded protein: CASTPTGLAKTQYF.

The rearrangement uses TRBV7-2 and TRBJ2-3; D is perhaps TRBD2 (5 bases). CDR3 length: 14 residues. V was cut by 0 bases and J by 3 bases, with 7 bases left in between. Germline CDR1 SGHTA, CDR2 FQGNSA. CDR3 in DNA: TGTGCCAGCAGCTTAGCTAGCGTAACAGATACGCAGTATTTT. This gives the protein CASSLASVTDTQYF.

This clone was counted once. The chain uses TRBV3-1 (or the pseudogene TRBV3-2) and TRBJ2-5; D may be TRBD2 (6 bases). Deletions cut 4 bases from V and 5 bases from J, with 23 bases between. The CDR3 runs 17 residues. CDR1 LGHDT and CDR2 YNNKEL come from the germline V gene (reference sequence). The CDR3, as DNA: TGTGCCAGCAGCCTATTCTATGGGGACGCTCGGGGGGAGACCCAGTACTTC. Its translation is CASSLFYGDARGETQYF.

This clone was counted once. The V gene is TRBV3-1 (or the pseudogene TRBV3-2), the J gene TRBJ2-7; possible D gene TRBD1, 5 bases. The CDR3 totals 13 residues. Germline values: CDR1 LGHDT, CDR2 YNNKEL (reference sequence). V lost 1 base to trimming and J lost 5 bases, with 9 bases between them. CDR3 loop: CASSQVARDEQYF. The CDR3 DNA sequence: TGTGCCAGCAGCCAAGTCGCCAGGGACGAGCAGTACTTC.

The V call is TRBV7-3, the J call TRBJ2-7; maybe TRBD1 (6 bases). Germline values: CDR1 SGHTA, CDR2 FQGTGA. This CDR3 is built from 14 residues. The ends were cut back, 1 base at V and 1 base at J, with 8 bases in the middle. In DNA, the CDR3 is TGTGCCAGCAGCTTAAATGGACAGTCCTACGAGCAGTACTTC. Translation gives CASSLNGQSYEQYF.

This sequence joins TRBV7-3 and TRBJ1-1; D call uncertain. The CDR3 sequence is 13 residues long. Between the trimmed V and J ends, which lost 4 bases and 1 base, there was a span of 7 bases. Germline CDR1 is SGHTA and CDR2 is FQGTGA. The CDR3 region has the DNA TGTGCCAGCAGCTCTCAGGAGAACACTGAAGCTTTCTTT. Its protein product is CASSSQENTEAFF.

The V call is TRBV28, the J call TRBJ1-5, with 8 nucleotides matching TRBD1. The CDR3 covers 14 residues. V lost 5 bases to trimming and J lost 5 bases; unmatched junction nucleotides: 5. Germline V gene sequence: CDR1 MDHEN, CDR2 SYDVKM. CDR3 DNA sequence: TGTGCCAGCAGTGGGACAGGCGGAGATCAGCCCCAGCATTTT. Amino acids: CASSGTGGDQPQHF.

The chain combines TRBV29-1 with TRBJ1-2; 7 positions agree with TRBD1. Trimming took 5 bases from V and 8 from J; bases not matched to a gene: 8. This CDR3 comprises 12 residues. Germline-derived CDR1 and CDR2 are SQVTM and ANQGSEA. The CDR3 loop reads CSVRGQTVGYTF. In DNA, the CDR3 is TGCAGCGTTAGGGGACAGACCGTGGGCTACACCTTC.